Presented here are 26 T cell receptor beta chains from one specimen sequenced in a study of tumor-infiltrating lymphocytes in primary liver carcinoma. Synthesis of TCR beta cDNA was carried out from about 0.55 ug total RNA with a constant-region primer. It was through three nested multiplex PCR rounds of slightly modified ARM-PCR that TCR beta libraries arose. The first two PCR rounds used TRBV1-TRBV30 forward primers with a C-beta reverse primer, about 10 cycles each. MiXCR, applied by TCRdb to the multiplex PCR reads, yields one record per CDR3 protein. Of about 96,000 distinct CDR3 sequences listed, approximately 72% are singletons. Without any cell sorting, roughly 20-32 mg of bulk tissue yielded co-extracted RNA and DNA. The sample taken for sequencing was tumor-adjacent normal liver tissue. These TCRs come from a man aged 40-55 years with primary liver carcinoma and hepatitis B virus infection.

This clonotype occurred many times. The chain employs TRBV4-1 and TRBJ1-5; no definite D call. Germline V gene lookup returns CDR1 MGHRA and CDR2 YSYEKL. The V end was cut by 4 bases, the J end by 2 bases, with 15 bases between. The CDR3 contains 16 residues. CDR3 coding DNA: TGCGCCAGCAGCCGAATGGGCTTAGGCGGCAATCAGCCCCAGCATTTT. Translated, it gives CASSRMGLGGNQPQHF.

Details on this clonotype: A read error may explain this, as a much larger clone is one base away. J is TRBJ2-7 and V is TRBV6-6; D possibly uses TRBD1 or TRBD2 (5 bases each). The CDR3 is made up of 14 amino acids. V lost 5 bases, J lost 12 bases, and 23 bases lay in between. Germline-derived CDR1 and CDR2 are MNHNY and SVGAGI (reference sequence). CDR3 coding DNA: TGTGCCAGCAGTCTTAACGGCCTGGGGGAGAAGCTGTACTTC. It codes for CASSLNGLGEKLYF.

For this clonotype: A read error may produce the germline difference seen at one junction end. The CDR3 is CNAPGTGNYGQYF. For the CDR3, the DNA is TGCAATGCCCCTGGGACAGGGAATTACGGGCAGTACTTC. J is TRBJ2-7 and V is TRBV20-1; 9 nucleotides agree with TRBD1. The germline CDR1 and CDR2 sequences are DFQATT and SNEGSKA (reference sequence). There are 13 residues in the CDR3.

With respect to this clonotype: Without the conserved terminal phenylalanine or tryptophan, this CDR3 likely stems from a read error. V gene TRBV5-5 combines with J gene TRBJ2-7, with 9 bases fitting TRBD1. The germline V gene has CDR1 SGHKS and CDR2 YYEKEE (reference sequence). The CDR3 spans 16 residues. As DNA, the CDR3 is TGTGTCAGCAGCTTGGTTACAGGGGGCTTCAACCACGAGCAGTACCTC. Amino acids: CVSSLVTGGFNHEQYL.

The chain uses TRBV24-1 and TRBJ2-3; 14 nucleotides agree with TRBD2. With V trimmed by 12 bases and J by 4 bases, 17 bases remained unmatched. In germline, CDR1 is KGHDR, CDR2 SFDVKD. The CDR3 length is 18 residues. The CDR3 nucleotides read TGTGCCGCCACCCTGGGGCCGACTAGCGGGGGGGTGCCAGATACGCAGTATTTT. Translation: CAATLGPTSGGVPDTQYF.

For this clonotype: Without the conserved terminal phenylalanine or tryptophan, this CDR3 likely stems from a read error. It is unclear where the CDR3 begins or ends on the DNA, so no DNA is shown, and the CDR3 is as TCRdb lists it. The chain has TRBV11-2 and TRBJ2-1; TRBD1, the table's D call, lacks a check against the DNA. CDR1 and CDR2 from the germline V gene are SGHAT and FQNNGV. The CDR3 totals 18 residues, both ends included. The CDR3 protein is CASSFDTRRTGSYNEQIL.

With respect to this clonotype: Here the CDR3 omits its conserved ending phenylalanine or tryptophan, so a read error is the likely source. V and J are TRBV11-2 and TRBJ1-1; possible D gene TRBD1, 6 bases. The CDR3 extends over 15 amino acids. Looked up from germline, CDR1 is SGHAT and CDR2 is FQNNGV. CDR3 region: CASGLEPGAQTEAFY. The CDR3 DNA reads TGTGCCAGCGGCTTAGAGCCAGGGGCGCAAACTGAAGCTTTCTAT.

To note about this clonotype: The junction and the germline gene differ at one end; a read error may be behind it. The chain carries TRBV29-1 and TRBJ2-1; no reliable D call. CDR1 SQVTM and CDR2 ANQGSEA come from the germline V gene. The CDR3 runs 15 residues. Written as DNA, the CDR3 is TGCAGCGTGAGGCCTCCTTCAAGCTCCTACAATGAACAGTTCTTC. Protein sequence: CSVRPPSSSYNEQFF.

Note on this clonotype: Because it lacks the conserved phenylalanine or tryptophan at the end, this CDR3 is likely a read error. This chain uses TRBV11-2 with TRBJ2-5, with 8 bases identical to TRBD2. The CDR3 has 16 residues. CDR1 SGHAT and CDR2 FQNNGV come from the germline V gene. V trimming: 9 bases; J trimming: 3 bases; junction bases outside the gene matches: 15. The CDR3 nucleotides are TGTGCCAGTAGCCATACTCCTGGCGGGGGGAAAGAGACCCAGTACTTA. Protein product: CASSHTPGGGKETQYL.

This sequence joins TRBV6-2 or TRBV6-3 and TRBJ2-1; D perhaps matches TRBD2 (5 bases). The V gene's germline CDR1 is MNHEY and CDR2 SVGEGT. The CDR3 sequence is 14 residues long. Trimming pared 10 bases from V and 7 bases from J, leaving 20 bases between. In DNA, the CDR3 is TGTGCCAACGGTTACGGCCCGGAGGCGAATGAGCAGTTCTTC. This translates into CANGYGPEANEQFF.

There are a few counts of this clonotype. A much larger clone sits a single nucleotide away, making a read error possible. The V and J genes are TRBV10-1 and TRBJ2-4, with D perhaps TRBD2 (6 bases). The CDR3 extends over 13 amino acids. CDR1 is WNHNN, CDR2 SYGVQD, per germline (reference sequence). CDR3 residues: CASSGSGENIRYF. CDR3 coding DNA: TGCGCCAGCAGTGGCTCGGGGGAAAACATTCGGTACTTC.

J is TRBJ2-5 and V is TRBV6-1; TRBD1 aligns across 7 bases. Looked up from germline, CDR1 is MNHNS and CDR2 is SASEGT. CDR3 length: 13 residues. V gave up 8 bases and J gave up 5 bases; unmatched junction bases: 8. The CDR3 region has the DNA TGTGCCAGCTGGGACAGAGGATTGGAGACCCAGTACTTC. This encodes CASWDRGLETQYF.

A remark on this clonotype: A junction boundary mismatches the germline segment, possibly from a read error. This rearrangement joins TRBV27 to TRBJ1-5, with a tentative D call TRBD1 (6 bases). The CDR3 contains 15 residues. CDR1 is MNHEY, CDR2 SMNVEV, per germline (reference sequence). The CDR3 loop is CVSSLIQGPGQPQHF. The CDR3, as DNA: TGTGTCAGCAGTTTAATACAGGGTCCGGGTCAGCCCCAGCATTTT.

This clonotype was detected many times. The chain links TRBV29-1 to TRBJ2-7, with D unclear. CDR3 length: 11 amino acids. The germline gives CDR1 SQVTM, CDR2 ANQGSEA. V was pared by 6 bases and J by 3 bases, with 9 bases between. Written as DNA, the CDR3 is TGCAGCGTGGGAACCAGCTACGAGCAGTACTTC. Translating gives CSVGTSYEQYF.

This clonotype was counted between two and nine times. The V and J genes are TRBV30 and TRBJ1-5; D remains unclear. There are 15 residues in the CDR3. V was clipped by 3 bases and J by 3 bases, with 15 bases between them. Germline CDR1 and CDR2: GTSNPN and SVGIG (reference sequence). CDR3 in amino acids: CAWSLFARDNQPQHF. The CDR3 bases are TGTGCCTGGAGCCTGTTCGCTCGGGACAATCAGCCCCAGCATTTT.

Remarks on this clonotype: Compared with germline, one end of the junction differs, possibly owing to a read error. The CDR3 reads CSVERAEVGGEKYF. CDR3 nucleotides: TGCAGCGTTGAAAGAGCGGAAGTAGGAGGCGAGAAGTACTTC. The chain combines TRBV29-1 with TRBJ2-7; the D gene is possibly TRBD2 (5 bases). The CDR3 is made up of 14 amino acids. Germline CDR1 is SQVTM and CDR2 is ANQGSEA.

This clonotype was seen more than once but under ten times. A much larger clonotype is one base distant, so this may be a read error. The rearrangement uses TRBV29-1 and TRBJ1-1; the D gene is possibly TRBD1 (5 bases). Germline assignment: CDR1 SQVTM and CDR2 ANQGSEA. The CDR3 is 11 amino acids. The CDR3 sequence: CSVYGTEEVFF. CDR3 DNA: TGCAGCGTTTATGGGACGGAGGAAGTTTTCTTT.

As to this clonotype: In this CDR3 the conserved last residue, phenylalanine or tryptophan, is missing, so a read error is likely. In DNA form, the CDR3 reads TGCGCCAGCAGCCAAGCCCCGGGACAGGGCTACTGCTACACCTCC. Its translation is CASSQAPGQGYCYTS. This chain connects TRBV4-1 to TRBJ1-2; 9 positions agree with TRBD1. CDR3 length: 15 residues. Germline CDR1 is MGHRA and CDR2 is YSYEKL. The trim removed 1 base at V and 9 bases at J, leaving 9 bases unmatched.

The chain uses TRBV5-1 and TRBJ1-1; D is unresolved. The CDR3 is made up of 13 amino acids. The ends were cut back, 5 bases at V and 7 bases at J, with 15 bases in the middle. Germline loops: CDR1 SGHRS, CDR2 YFSETQ. The CDR3 bases are TGCGCCAGCAGGAACAGCCCTATGAATGAAGCTTTCTTT. Protein product: CASRNSPMNEAFF.

This clonotype has only a few counts. J is TRBJ2-7 and V is TRBV28; the D is unclear. Trimming took 5 bases from V and 3 from J, leaving 5 bases between them. CDR1 MDHEN and CDR2 SYDVKM come from the germline V gene. The CDR3 totals 11 residues. The CDR3 reads CASSHGYEQYF. The CDR3 DNA follows: TGTGCCAGCAGTCACGGCTACGAGCAGTACTTC.

The chain combines TRBV12-5 with TRBJ2-2; D tentatively reads TRBD1 or TRBD2 (6 bases each). Trimming shortened V by 5 bases and J by 9 bases, and 22 bases separated the two germline ends. This CDR3 region has 16 residues. Per germline, CDR1 LGHNT and CDR2 FRNRAP. Here the CDR3 reads CASGLPGATNTRELFF. The CDR3 bases are TGTGCTAGTGGTCTTCCGGGGGCCACGAATACCCGGGAGCTGTTTTTT.

Only one count was recorded for this clonotype. A junction boundary mismatches the germline segment, possibly from a read error. This CDR3 is CVSTREPRRGYAF. In nucleotides, the CDR3 is TGTGTCAGCACCAGAGAGCCGCGACGTGGCTACGCCTTC. V is TRBV6-5 and J is TRBJ1-2, with D hard to call. CDR1 MNHEY and CDR2 SVGAGI come from the germline V gene. This CDR3 contains 13 residues.

Of note for this clonotype: The conserved phenylalanine or tryptophan normally closing the CDR3 is absent here, so this likely arose from a read error. This chain uses TRBV29-1 with TRBJ2-2; unclear D gene. This CDR3 is built from 12 residues. The V gene's germline CDR1 is SQVTM and CDR2 ANQGSEA. This CDR3 is CSVVGNTWELFL. The CDR3 bases are TGCAGTGTTGTGGGGAACACCTGGGAGCTGTTTCTT.

With regard to this clonotype: No conserved phenylalanine or tryptophan ends this CDR3, so it is likely a read error. This chain joins TRBV6-5 and TRBJ2-1, with a weak D call TRBD1 (7 bases). The CDR3 has 17 residues. Germline assignment: CDR1 MNHEY and CDR2 SVGAGI. CDR3 residues: CASIYSFGGQSMNEQFS. The CDR3 nucleotides read TGTGCCAGCATTTACTCCTTCGGGGGACAGTCTATGAATGAGCAGTTCTCC.

Turning to this clonotype: A single base separates this from a much larger clone, so it may be a read error. The DNA of the CDR3 is TGTGCCAACAGGAGCGTCTATGGCTACACCTTC. Translation: CANRSVYGYTF. The chain carries TRBV5-6 and TRBJ1-2, with a weak D call TRBD1 (5 bases). V lost 9 bases to trimming and J lost 4 bases, with 10 bases between them. The CDR3 is 11 residues long. Germline V gene sequence: CDR1 SGHDT, CDR2 YYEEEE.

This clonotype appeared a few times. A read error may explain this, as a much larger clone is one base away. The CDR3 ends on some other residue instead of the conserved phenylalanine or tryptophan, so this is likely a read error. The rearrangement joins TRBV5-6 to TRBJ1-6; maybe TRBD1 (6 bases). Germline V gene data show CDR1 as SGHDT and CDR2 as YYEEEE. The CDR3 has 14 residues. The V gene lost 6 bases and the J gene lost 5 bases, with 12 bases spanning the gap. Here the CDR3 reads CASNPQGDNSPLHL. The CDR3 nucleotides read TGTGCCAGCAACCCACAGGGCGATAATTCACCCCTCCACCTT.